This T cell receptor beta chain came from a study of graft-versus-host responses after intestinal transplantation. Broader study findings: There were GvH clones found in recipient marrow, and some of them appeared first in ileum or blood.

Trimming cost V 1 base and J 2 bases; bases outside gene matches: 8. Germline CDR1 SGHAT, CDR2 FQDESV (reference sequence). The CDR3 totals 16 residues. TCRdb's copy holds only in-frame clones and misses some; the assay was immunoSEQ multiplex PCR. The sample lists more than 80,000 clones; roughly nine tenths were seen once. Comments on this clone: Its antigen remains unidentified.

Material: unstimulated CD4+ T cells sorted from spleen or lymph node cells, obtained before transplant. The rearrangement uses TRBV11-1 and TRBJ2-7, with 7 bases that match TRBD2. The clonotype comes from a human donor who was the organ donor for an intestinal transplant. CDR3 bases: TGTGCCAGCAGCTTAGGTCCGGGAGGAGGGCCCTACGAGCAGTACTTC. Its translation: CASSLGPGGGPYEQYF.